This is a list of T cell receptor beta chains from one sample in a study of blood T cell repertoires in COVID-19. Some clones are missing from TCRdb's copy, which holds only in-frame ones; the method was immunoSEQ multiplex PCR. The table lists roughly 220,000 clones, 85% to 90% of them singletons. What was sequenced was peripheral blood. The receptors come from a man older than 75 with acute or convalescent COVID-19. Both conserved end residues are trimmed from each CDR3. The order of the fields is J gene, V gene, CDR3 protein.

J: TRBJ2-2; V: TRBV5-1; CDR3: ASSLGLGDTGELF
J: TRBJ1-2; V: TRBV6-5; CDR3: ASSSTGANYGYT
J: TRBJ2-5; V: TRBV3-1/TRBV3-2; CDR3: ASTLIQGFFGTQY
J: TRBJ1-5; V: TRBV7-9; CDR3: ASSPPGQVNQPQH
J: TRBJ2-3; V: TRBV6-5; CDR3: ASGSGTVTDTQY
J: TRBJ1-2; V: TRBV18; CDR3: ASSLGQLDGYT
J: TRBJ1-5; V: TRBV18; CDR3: ASSPGTGVEQPQH
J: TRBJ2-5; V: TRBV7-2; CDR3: ASGVVAGTQY
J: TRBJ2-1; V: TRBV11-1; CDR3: ASRGWGGSYNEQF
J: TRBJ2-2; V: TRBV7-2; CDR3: ASSQLARTGGELF
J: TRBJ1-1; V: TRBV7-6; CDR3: ASSYQSYTEAF
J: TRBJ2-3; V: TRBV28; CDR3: ASSLAGSGTDTQY
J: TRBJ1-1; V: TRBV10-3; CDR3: AISESPDRGTEAF
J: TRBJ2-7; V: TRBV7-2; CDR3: ASSSGLAGYYEQY
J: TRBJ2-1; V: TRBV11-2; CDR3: ASSLAGTGGYNEQF
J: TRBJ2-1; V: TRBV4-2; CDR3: ASSHDGTFNEQF
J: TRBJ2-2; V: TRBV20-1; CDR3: SASLAGGTGELF
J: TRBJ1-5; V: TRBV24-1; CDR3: ATSEGSQGTISNQPQH
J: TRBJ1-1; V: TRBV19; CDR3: ASTPRGAQNTEAF
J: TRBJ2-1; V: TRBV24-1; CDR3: ATSDSRPSGRANEQF
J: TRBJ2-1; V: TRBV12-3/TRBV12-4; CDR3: ASSLAGAREQF
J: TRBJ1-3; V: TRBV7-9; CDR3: ASSSEGNTIY
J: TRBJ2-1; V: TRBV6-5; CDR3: ASSYQGNEQF
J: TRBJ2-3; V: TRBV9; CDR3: ASSPREGLTDTQY
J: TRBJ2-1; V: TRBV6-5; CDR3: ASSYTERNEQF